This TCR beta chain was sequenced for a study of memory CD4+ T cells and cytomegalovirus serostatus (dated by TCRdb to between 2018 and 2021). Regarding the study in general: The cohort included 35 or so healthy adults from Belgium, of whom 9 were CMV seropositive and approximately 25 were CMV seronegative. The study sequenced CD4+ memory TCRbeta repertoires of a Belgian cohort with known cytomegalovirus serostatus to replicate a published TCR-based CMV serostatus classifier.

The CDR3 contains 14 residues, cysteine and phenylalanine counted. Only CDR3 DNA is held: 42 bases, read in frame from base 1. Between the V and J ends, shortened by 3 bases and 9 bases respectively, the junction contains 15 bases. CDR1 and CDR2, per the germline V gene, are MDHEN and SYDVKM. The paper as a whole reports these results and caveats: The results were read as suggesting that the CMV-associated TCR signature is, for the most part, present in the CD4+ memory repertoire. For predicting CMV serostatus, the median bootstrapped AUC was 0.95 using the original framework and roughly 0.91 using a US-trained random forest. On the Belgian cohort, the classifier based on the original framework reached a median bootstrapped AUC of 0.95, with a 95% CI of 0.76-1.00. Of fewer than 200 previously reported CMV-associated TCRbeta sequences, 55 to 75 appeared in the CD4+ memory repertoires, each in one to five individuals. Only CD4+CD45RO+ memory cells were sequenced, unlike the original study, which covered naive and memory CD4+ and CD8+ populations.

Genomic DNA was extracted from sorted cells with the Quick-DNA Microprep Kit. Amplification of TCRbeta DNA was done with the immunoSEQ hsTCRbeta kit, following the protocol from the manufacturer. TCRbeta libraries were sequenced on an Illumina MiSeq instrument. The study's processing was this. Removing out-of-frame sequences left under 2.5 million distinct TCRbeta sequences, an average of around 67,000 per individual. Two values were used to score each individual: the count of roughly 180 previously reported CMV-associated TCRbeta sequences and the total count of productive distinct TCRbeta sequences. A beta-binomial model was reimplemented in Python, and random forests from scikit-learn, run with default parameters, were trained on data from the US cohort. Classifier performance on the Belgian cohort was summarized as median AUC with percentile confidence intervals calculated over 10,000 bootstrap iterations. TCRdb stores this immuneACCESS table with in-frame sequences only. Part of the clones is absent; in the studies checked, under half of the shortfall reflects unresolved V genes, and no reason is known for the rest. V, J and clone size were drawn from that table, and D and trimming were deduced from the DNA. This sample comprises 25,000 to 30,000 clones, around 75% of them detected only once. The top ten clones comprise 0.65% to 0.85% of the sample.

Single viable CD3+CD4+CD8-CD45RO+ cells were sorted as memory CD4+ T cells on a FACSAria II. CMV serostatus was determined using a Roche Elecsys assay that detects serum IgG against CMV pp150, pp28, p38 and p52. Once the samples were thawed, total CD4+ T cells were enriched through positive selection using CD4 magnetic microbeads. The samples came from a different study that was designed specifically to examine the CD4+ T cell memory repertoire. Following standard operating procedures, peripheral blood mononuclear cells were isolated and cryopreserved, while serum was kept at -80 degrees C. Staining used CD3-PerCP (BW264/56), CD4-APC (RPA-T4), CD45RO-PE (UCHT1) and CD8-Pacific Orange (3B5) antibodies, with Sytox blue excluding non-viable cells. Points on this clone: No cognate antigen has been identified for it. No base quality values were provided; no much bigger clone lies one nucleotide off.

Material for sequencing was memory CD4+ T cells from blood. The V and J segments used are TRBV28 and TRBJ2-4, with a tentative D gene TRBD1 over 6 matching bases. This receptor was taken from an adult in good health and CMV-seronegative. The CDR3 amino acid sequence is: CASSFSQGRSIQYF. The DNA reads TGTGCCAGCAGTTTCTCACAGGGTCGGAGCATTCAGTACTTC.